Listed below are T cell receptor beta chains from one sample, sequenced in a study of post-analysis software for immune sequencing data. One entry per CDR3 protein results from TCRdb running MiXCR on the PCR reads. Here the sample spans approximately 150,000 distinct CDR3 sequences, about 32% being singletons. The sample comprised blood. Every receptor here comes from a girl aged 10 to 17 with multiple sclerosis. The CDR3 runs from the conserved cysteine through the conserved F or W. Each record gives: clone size, D gene, V gene, J gene, CDR3 protein, CDR3 DNA. D genes are given only for firm matches. Only part of the rows carry a size: once, few, many, or a class if the clone is expanded.

NA	NA	TRBV7-6	TRBJ2-6	CASSLVGSSSGANVLTF	TGTGCCAGCAGCTTAGTTGGCAGCAGCTCTGGGGCCAACGTCCTGACTTTC
few	NA	TRBV4-2	TRBJ2-5	CASGAAGSEQYF	TGTGCCAGCGGGGCAGCTGGTAGTGAGCAGTACTTC
NA	NA	TRBV7-2	TRBJ1-1	CARGQLVTEAFF	TGTGCCAGGGGGCAGCTAGTCACTGAAGCTTTCTTT
few	NA	TRBV20-1	TRBJ1-1	CSARDLFGLTNTEAFF	TGCAGTGCTAGAGATTTATTTGGACTGACGAACACTGAAGCTTTCTTT
NA	NA	TRBV12-3/TRBV12-4	TRBJ2-1	CASSLGFSYNEQFF	TGTGCCAGCAGTTTAGGTTTCTCCTACAATGAGCAGTTCTTC
many	TRBD2	TRBV30	TRBJ2-1	CAWGSTGLASDEQFF	TGTGCCTGGGGGTCTACGGGACTAGCGTCGGATGAGCAGTTCTTC
few	TRBD2	TRBV7-2	TRBJ2-7	CASSFSGTSYEQYF	TGTGCCAGCAGCTTTAGCGGGACCTCCTACGAGCAGTACTTC
few	TRBD2	TRBV2	TRBJ2-7	CASFNSGTYEQYF	TGTGCCAGCTTCAATAGCGGGACCTACGAGCAGTACTTC
NA	NA	TRBV15	TRBJ2-3	CATSWGGDSSTDTQYF	TGTGCCACCAGTTGGGGCGGAGATTCTAGCACAGATACGCAGTATTTT
many	NA	TRBV15	TRBJ2-1	CATSTHNEQFF	TGTGCCACCAGCACCCACAATGAGCAGTTCTTC
NA	TRBD1	TRBV20-1	TRBJ2-1	CSARGNDQFF	TGCAGTGCCAGGGGGAATGACCAGTTCTTC
few	TRBD1	TRBV10-3	TRBJ1-2	CAISDWTATDRAANYGYTF	TGTGCCATCAGTGACTGGACCGCCACCGACAGGGCCGCTAACTATGGCTACACCTTC
many	TRBD2	TRBV5-6	TRBJ2-5	CASSWTSGRKTQYF	TGTGCCAGCAGCTGGACTAGCGGGAGAAAGACCCAGTACTTC
NA	NA	TRBV18	TRBJ1-6	CASSPLGADSPLHF	TGTGCCAGCTCACCGTTGGGGGCCGATTCACCCCTCCACTTT